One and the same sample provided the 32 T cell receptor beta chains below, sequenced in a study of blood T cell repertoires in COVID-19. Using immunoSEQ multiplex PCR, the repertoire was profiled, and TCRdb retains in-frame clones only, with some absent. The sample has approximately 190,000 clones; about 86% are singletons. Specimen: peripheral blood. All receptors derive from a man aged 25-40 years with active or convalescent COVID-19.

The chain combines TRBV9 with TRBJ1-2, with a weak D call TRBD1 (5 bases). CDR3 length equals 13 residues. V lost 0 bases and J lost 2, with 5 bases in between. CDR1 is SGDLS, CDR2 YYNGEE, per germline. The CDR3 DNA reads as TGTGCCAGCAGCGTAGAGGGGAACTATGGCTACACCTTC. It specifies CASSVEGNYGYTF.

The CDR3 loop reads CASSRGGARQPQHF. In DNA, the CDR3 is TGCGCCAGCAGTCGAGGGGGGGCTAGGCAGCCCCAGCATTTT. The chain recombines TRBV10-1 with TRBJ1-5, with D maybe TRBD1 (6 bases). The V gene lost 5 bases and the J gene lost 7 bases, with 15 bases spanning the gap. This CDR3 is 14 amino acids long. Germline V gives CDR1 WNHNN, CDR2 SYGVQD (reference sequence).

CDR3 in DNA: TGCGCCAGCGGTAGCGGGGGGGCTTCTAGCACAGATACGCAGTATTTT. This codes for CASGSGGASSTDTQYF. The chain employs TRBV5-1 and TRBJ2-3, with TRBD2 matching over 11 bases. The CDR3 runs 16 residues. J gave up 0 bases and V 7 bases, and 7 bases lay outside the gene matches. Germline CDR1 SGHRS, CDR2 YFSETQ.

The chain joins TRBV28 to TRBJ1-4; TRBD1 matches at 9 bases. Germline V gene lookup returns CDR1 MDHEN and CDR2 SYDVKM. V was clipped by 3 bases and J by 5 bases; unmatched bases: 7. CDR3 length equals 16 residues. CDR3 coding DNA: TGTGCCAGCAGTTTCGTCGGGACAGGGAGGAATGAAAAACTGTTTTTT. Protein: CASSFVGTGRNEKLFF.

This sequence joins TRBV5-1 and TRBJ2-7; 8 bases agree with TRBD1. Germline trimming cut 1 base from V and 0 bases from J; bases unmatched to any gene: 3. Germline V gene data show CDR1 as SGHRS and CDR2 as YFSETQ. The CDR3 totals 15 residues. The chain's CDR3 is CASSLTGQGSYEQYV. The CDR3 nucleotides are TGCGCCAGCAGCTTGACAGGACAGGGCTCCTACGAGCAGTACGTC.

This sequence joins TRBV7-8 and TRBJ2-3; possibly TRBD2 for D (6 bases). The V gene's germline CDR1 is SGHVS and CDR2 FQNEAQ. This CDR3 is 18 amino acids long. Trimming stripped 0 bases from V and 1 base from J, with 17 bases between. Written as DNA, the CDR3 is TGTGCCAGCAGCTTAGCGCGGACCGCGGGGAGTGGCACAGATACGCAGTATTTT. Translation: CASSLARTAGSGTDTQYF.

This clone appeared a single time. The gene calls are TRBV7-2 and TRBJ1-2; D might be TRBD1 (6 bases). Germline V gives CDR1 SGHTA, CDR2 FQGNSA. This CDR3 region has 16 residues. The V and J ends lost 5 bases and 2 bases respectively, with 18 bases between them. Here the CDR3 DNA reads TGTGCCAGCAGCCGTAGGGAACCGGGACAAAACTATGGCTACACCTTC. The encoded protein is CASSRREPGQNYGYTF.

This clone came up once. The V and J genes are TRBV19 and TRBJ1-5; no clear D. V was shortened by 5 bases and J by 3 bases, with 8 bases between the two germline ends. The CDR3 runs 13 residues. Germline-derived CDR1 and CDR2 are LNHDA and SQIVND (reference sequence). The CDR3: CASSPGYNQPQHF. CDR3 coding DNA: TGTGCCAGTAGTCCAGGTTACAATCAGCCCCAGCATTTT.

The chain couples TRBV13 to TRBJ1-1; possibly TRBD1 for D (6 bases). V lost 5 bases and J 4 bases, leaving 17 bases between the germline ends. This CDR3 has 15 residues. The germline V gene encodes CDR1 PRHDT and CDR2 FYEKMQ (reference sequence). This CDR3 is CASSLLQGKITEAFF. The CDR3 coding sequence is TGTGCCAGCAGCCTACTCCAGGGGAAAATCACTGAAGCTTTCTTT.

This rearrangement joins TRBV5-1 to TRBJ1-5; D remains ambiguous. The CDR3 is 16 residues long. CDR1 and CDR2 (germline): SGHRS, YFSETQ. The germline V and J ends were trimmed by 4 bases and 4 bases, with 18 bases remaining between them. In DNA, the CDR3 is TGCGCCAGCAGCCTCAGCGGACGGGCCGTAAATCAGCCCCAGCATTTT. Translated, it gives CASSLSGRAVNQPQHF.

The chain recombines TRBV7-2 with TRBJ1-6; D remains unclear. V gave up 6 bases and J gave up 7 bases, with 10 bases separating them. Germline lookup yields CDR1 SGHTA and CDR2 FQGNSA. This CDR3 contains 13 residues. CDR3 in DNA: TGTGCCAGCAGTGGCGGAACCAATTCACCCCTCCACTTT. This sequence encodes CASSGGTNSPLHF.

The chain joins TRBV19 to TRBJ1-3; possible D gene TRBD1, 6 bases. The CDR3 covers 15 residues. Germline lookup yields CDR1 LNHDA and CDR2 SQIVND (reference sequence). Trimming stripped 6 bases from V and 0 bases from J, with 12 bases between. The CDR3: CASRARGYSGNTIYF. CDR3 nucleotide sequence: TGTGCCAGTAGGGCCAGGGGCTACTCTGGAAACACCATATATTTT.

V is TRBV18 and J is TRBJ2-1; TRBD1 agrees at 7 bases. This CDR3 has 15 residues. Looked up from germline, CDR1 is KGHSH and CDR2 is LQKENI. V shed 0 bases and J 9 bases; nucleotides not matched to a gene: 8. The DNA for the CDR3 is TGTGCCAGCTCACCACCGACAGGGTTAGGGGGTGAGCAGTTCTTC. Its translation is CASSPPTGLGGEQFF.

The CDR3 loop reads CASSVEGEGIQYF. The CDR3, as DNA: TGTGCCAGCAGCGTAGAGGGGGAGGGCATTCAGTACTTC. The J gene is TRBJ2-4, the V gene TRBV9; TRBD2 is a possible D gene (7 bases). The CDR3 length is 13 residues. V lost 0 bases and J 9 bases, leaving 10 bases between the germline ends. Looked up from germline, CDR1 is SGDLS and CDR2 is YYNGEE.

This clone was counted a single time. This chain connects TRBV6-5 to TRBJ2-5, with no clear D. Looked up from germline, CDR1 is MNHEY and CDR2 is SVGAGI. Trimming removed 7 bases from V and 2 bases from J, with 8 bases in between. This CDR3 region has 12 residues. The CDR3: CASTRLQETQYF. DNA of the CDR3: TGTGCCAGCACGCGGTTACAAGAGACCCAGTACTTC.

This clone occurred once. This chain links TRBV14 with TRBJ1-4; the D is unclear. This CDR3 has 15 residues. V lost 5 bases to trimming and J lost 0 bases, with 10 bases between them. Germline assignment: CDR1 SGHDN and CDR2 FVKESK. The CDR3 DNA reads TGTGCCAGCAGCTACACAGATGCAACTAATGAAAAACTGTTTTTT. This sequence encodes CASSYTDATNEKLFF. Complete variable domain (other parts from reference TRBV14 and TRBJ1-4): EAGVTQFPSHSVIEKGQTVTLRCDPISGHDNLYWYRRVMGKEIKFLLHFVKESKQDESGMPNNRFLAERTGGTYSTLKVQPAELEDSGVYFCASSYTDATNEKLFFGSGTQLSVL.

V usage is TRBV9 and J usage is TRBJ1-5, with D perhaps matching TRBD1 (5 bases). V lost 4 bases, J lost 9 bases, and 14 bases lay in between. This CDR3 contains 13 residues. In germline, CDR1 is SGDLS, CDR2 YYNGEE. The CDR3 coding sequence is TGTGCCAGCAGCCCCCGCAGGGAGGGGCCCCAGCATTTT. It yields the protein CASSPRREGPQHF.

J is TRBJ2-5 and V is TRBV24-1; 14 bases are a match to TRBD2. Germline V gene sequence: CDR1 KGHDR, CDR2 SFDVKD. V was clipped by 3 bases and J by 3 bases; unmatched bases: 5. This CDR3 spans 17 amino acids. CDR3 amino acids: CATSDPGTSGSKETQYF. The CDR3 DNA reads TGTGCCACCAGTGATCCTGGGACTAGCGGGAGCAAAGAGACCCAGTACTTC.

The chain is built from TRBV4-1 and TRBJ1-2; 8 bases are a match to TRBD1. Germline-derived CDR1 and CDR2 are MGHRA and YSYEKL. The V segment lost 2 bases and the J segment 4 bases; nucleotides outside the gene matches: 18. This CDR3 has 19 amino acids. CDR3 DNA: TGCGCCAGCAGCCAAACGTCCGACAGGGGAAACGGTCGGATCTATGGCTACACCTTC. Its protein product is CASSQTSDRGNGRIYGYTF.

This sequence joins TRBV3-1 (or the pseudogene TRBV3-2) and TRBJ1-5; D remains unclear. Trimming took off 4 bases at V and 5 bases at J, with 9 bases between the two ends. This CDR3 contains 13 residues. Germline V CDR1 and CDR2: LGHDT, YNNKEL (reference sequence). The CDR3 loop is CASSPREDQPQHF. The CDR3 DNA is TGTGCCAGCAGCCCCCGGGAGGATCAGCCCCAGCATTTT.

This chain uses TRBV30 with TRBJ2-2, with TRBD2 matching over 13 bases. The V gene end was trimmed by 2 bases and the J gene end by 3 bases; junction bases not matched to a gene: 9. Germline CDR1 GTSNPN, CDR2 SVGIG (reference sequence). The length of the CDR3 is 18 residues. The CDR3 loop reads CAWSPPGLAGPYTGELFF. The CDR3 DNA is TGTGCCTGGAGTCCCCCGGGACTAGCGGGACCCTACACCGGGGAGCTGTTTTTT.

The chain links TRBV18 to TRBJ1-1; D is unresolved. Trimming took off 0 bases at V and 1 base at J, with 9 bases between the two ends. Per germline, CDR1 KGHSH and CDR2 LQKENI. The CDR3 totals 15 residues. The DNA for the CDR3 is TGTGCCAGCTCACCACCAGCAGGCTCGAACACTGAAGCTTTCTTT. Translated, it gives CASSPPAGSNTEAFF.

The CDR3 DNA is TGTGCCAGCAGCCCCGGGGGAGGCTCGAACACCGGGGAGCTGTTTTTT. Translated, it gives CASSPGGGSNTGELFF. The chain combines TRBV5-4 with TRBJ2-2; D might be TRBD2 (6 bases). The CDR3 contains 16 residues. Trimming took 4 bases from V and 0 from J, leaving 13 bases between them. CDR1 and CDR2 from the germline V gene are SGHNT and YYREEE (reference sequence).

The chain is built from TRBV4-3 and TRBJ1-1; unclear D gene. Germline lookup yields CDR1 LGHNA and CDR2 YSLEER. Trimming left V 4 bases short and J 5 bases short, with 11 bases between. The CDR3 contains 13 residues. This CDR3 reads CASSLEGGTEAFF. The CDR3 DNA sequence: TGCGCCAGCAGCCTCGAGGGCGGGACTGAAGCTTTCTTT.

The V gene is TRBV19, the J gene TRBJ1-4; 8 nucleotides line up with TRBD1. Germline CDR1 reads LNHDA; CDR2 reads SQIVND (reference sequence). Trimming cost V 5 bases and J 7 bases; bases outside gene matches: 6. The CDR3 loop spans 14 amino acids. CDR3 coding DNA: TGTGCCAGTAGTGACAGGGGCCGGGCTGAAAAACTGTTTTTT. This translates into CASSDRGRAEKLFF.

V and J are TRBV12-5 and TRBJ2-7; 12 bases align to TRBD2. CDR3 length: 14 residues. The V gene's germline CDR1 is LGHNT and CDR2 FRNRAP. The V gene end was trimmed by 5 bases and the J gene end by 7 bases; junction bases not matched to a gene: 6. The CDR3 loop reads CASGPSGRAWEQYF. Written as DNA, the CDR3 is TGTGCTAGTGGTCCTAGCGGGAGGGCCTGGGAGCAGTACTTC.

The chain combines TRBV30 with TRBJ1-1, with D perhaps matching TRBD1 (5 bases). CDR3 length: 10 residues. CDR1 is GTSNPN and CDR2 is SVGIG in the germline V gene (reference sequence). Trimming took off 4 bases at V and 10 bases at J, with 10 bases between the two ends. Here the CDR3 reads CAWNRQRAFF. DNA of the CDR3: TGTGCCTGGAACCGACAGAGAGCTTTCTTT.

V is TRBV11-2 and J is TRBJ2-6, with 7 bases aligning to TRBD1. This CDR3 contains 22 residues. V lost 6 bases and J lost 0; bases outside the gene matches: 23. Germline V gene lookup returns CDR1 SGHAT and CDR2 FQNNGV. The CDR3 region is CASSKQRVPGQESFSGANVLTF. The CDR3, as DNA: TGTGCCAGCAGTAAACAGAGGGTCCCAGGACAGGAATCCTTCTCTGGGGCCAACGTCCTGACTTTC.

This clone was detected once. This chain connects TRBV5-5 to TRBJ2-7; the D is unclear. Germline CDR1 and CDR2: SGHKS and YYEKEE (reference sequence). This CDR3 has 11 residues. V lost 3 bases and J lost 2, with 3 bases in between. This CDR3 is CASSSAYEQYF. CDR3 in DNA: TGTGCCAGCAGCTCCGCCTACGAGCAGTACTTC. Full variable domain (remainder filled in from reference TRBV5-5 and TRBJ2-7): DAGVTQSPTHLIKTRGQQVTLRCSPISGHKSVSWYQQVLGQGPQFIFQYYEKEERGRGNFPDRFSARQFPNYSSELNVNALLLGDSALYLCASSSAYEQYFGPGTRLTVT.

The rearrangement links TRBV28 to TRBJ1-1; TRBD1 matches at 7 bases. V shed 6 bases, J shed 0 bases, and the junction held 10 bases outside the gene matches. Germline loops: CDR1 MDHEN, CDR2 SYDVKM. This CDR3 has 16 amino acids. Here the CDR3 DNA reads TGTGCCAGCAGATTACAGGGGCAGCCCCTGAACACTGAAGCTTTCTTT. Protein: CASRLQGQPLNTEAFF.

The CDR3 DNA is TGTGCCTGGACCCCGTTGAGCTCTGGGGCCAACGTCCTGACTTTC. This translates into CAWTPLSSGANVLTF. V usage is TRBV30 and J usage is TRBJ2-6; no reliable D call. The CDR3 totals 15 residues. V lost 4 bases and J 0 bases, leaving 10 bases between the germline ends. Germline CDR1 GTSNPN, CDR2 SVGIG (reference sequence).

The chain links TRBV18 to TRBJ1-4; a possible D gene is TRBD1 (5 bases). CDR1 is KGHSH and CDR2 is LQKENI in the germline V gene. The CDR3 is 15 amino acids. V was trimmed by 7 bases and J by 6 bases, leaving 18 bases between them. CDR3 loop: CASLGLAGVDEKLFF. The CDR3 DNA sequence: TGTGCCAGCTTGGGACTGGCAGGAGTGGATGAAAAACTGTTTTTT.